The entry below gives a single T cell receptor (beta chain) sequence along with its context. Sequencing was performed with immunoSEQ multiplex PCR; in TCRdb, only in-frame clones are kept and a portion is missing. The data show about 410,000 clones, approximately 90% seen once. Germline lookup yields CDR1 LGHDT and CDR2 YNNKEL (reference sequence). Trimming left V 0 bases short and J 2 bases short, with 7 bases between. The CDR3 runs to 15 residues. This sample was taken from a study of control samples from healthy donors and cancer patients. Sequenced material: PBMCs. The chain has TRBV3-1 (or the pseudogene TRBV3-2) and TRBJ1-4; D is uncertain. This sequence originates from a middle-aged man with head and neck cancer. The CDR3 DNA reads as TGTGCCAGCAGCCAAGATTGGGCCACTAATGAAAAACTGTTTTTT. This codes for CASSQDWATNEKLFF.